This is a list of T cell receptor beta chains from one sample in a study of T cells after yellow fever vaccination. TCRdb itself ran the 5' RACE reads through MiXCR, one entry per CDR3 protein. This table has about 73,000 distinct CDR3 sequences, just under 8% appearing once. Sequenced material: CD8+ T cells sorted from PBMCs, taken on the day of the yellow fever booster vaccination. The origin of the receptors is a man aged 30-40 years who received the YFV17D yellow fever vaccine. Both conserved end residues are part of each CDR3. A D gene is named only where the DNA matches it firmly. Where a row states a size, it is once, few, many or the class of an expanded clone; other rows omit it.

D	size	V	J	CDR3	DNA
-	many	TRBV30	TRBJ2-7	CAWSSSHEQYF	TGTGCCTGGAGTTCCAGCCACGAGCAGTACTTC
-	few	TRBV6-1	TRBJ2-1	CASSRVGYNEQFF	TGTGCCAGCAGCCGCGTTGGGTACAATGAGCAGTTCTTC
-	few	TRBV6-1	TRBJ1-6	CASAYERVTYNSPLHF	TGTGCCAGCGCATATGAGAGGGTTACCTATAATTCACCCCTCCACTTT
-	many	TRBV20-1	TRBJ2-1	CSAPPTRSYNEQFF	TGCAGTGCTCCCCCGACTAGGTCCTACAATGAGCAGTTCTTC
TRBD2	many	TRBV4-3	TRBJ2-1	CASSRSGTSRLEQFF	TGCGCCAGCAGCCGTTCCGGGACTAGTCGGCTTGAGCAGTTCTTC
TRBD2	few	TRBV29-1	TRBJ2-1	CSSVLAGYSYNEQFF	TGCAGTTCGGTGCTAGCGGGATACTCCTACAATGAGCAGTTCTTC
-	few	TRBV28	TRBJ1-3	CASSLFGKQRASIYF	TGTGCCAGCAGTTTATTTGGCAAACAACGTGCCTCCATATATTTT
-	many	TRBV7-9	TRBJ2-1	CASSSLDHEQFF	TGTGCCAGCAGCTCCCTTGACCATGAGCAGTTCTTC
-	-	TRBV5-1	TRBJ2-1	CASRYEATISVNEQFF	TGCGCCAGCAGGTACGAGGCCACTATTAGTGTCAATGAGCAGTTCTTC
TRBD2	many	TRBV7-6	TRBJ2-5	CASSPVLRETQETQYF	TGTGCCAGCAGCCCGGTTTTGCGGGAGACCCAAGAGACCCAGTACTTC
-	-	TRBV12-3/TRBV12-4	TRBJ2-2	CASSFLTGELFF	TGTGCCAGCAGTTTTTTAACCGGGGAGCTGTTTTTT
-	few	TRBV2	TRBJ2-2	CASSAGTWGGELFF	TGTGCCAGCAGTGCCGGGACTTGGGGCGGGGAGCTGTTTTTT
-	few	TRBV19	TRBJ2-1	CASSIVGSGDEQFF	TGTGCCAGTAGTATAGTCGGGAGTGGGGATGAGCAGTTCTTC
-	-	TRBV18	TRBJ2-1	CASSQSYNEQFF	TGTGCCAGCTCACAGAGCTACAATGAGCAGTTCTTC
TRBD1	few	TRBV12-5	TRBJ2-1	CASGLVQGVYNEQFF	TGTGCTAGTGGTTTGGTCCAGGGGGTTTACAATGAGCAGTTCTTC
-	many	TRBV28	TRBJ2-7	CASSPRSLYEQYF	TGTGCCAGCTCCCCGCGGAGCCTGTACGAGCAGTACTTC
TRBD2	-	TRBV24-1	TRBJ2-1	CATSDLHTGEGNEQFF	TGTGCCACCAGTGATTTGCACACGGGGGAGGGCAATGAGCAGTTCTTC
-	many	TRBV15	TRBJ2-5	CATSRDYRDQETQYF	TGTGCCACCAGCAGAGATTACCGGGACCAAGAGACCCAGTACTTC
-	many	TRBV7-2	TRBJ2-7	CASSLAHEQYF	TGTGCCAGCAGCTTAGCGCACGAGCAGTACTTC
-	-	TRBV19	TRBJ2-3	CASSARGTDTQYF	TGTGCCAGTAGCGCAAGGGGCACAGATACGCAGTATTTT
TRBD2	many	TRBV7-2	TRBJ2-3	CASSLGTGGDTQYF	TGTGCCAGCAGCTTAGGAACCGGGGGGGATACGCAGTATTTT
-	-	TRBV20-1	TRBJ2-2	CSARGLADGELFF	TGCAGTGCCCGGGGGCTAGCTGACGGGGAGCTGTTTTTT
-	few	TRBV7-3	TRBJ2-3	CASSQLMEIASEAADTQYF	TGTGCCAGCAGCCAACTTATGGAGATAGCTAGCGAGGCGGCAGATACGCAGTATTTT
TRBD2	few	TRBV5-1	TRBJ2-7	CASSLVGSGSGYEQYF	TGCGCCAGCAGCTTGGTAGGTAGCGGGAGTGGTTACGAGCAGTACTTC
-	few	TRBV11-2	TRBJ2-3	CASKKRQTSTDTQYF	TGTGCCAGCAAAAAGCGGCAAACTAGCACAGATACGCAGTATTTT
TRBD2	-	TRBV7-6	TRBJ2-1	CASSPREGRQFF	TGTGCCAGCAGCCCCCGGGAGGGGAGACAGTTCTTC
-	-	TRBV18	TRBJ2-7	CASSPPASTHEQYF	TGTGCCAGCTCACCACCTGCTAGTACCCACGAGCAGTACTTC
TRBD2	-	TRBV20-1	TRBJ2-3	CCARDFIGTSGRDTDTQYF	TGCTGTGCTAGAGATTTCATAGGGACTAGCGGGAGAGACACAGATACGCAGTATTTT
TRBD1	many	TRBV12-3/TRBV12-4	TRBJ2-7	CASSQGAWSYEQYF	TGTGCCAGCAGTCAGGGGGCGTGGAGCTACGAGCAGTACTTC
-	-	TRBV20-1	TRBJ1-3	CSARNRESGNTIYF	TGCAGTGCTAGGAACAGGGAGTCTGGAAACACCATATATTTT
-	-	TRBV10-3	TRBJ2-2	CAISGEGELFF	TGTGCCATCAGTGGTGAAGGGGAGCTGTTTTTT
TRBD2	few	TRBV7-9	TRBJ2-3	CASSQWTSGVTDTQYF	TGTGCCAGCAGCCAATGGACTAGCGGGGTCACAGATACGCAGTATTTT